This T cell receptor (beta chain) is drawn from a study of blood T cell repertoires in COVID-19. About the study: Collection of acute and convalescent COVID-19 samples took place in the United States, Italy and Spain. In each case, the material was cDNA or gDNA derived from T cells, B-cell-depleted T cells, or PBMCs.

Assay: immunoSEQ multiplex PCR; the TCRdb copy retains only in-frame clones and omits some. The sample has 160,000 or so clones; more than 65% are singletons. Trimming cost V 3 bases and J 3 bases; bases outside gene matches: 14. CDR3 size: 19 residues. CDR1 is MDHEN and CDR2 is SYDVKM in the germline V gene. The sequence was obtained from a woman of 80 years or more with acute or convalescent COVID-19. The chain joins TRBV28 to TRBJ1-1; 12 positions match TRBD1. Sequencing used peripheral blood. The CDR3 reads CASSFAFLGQGARDTEAFF. CDR3 DNA sequence: TGTGCCAGCAGTTTTGCATTTTTGGGACAGGGGGCAAGGGACACTGAAGCTTTCTTT.